This TCR beta chain was captured in a study of beta chain features in type 1 diabetes. Study results and limitations: Sequencing from cDNA could over-represent high-TCR-expressing cells. VDJ junctions from patients with type 1 diabetes contained fewer insertions and more deletions.

The sequenced template was cDNA made from the entire isolated RNA. Here immunoSEQ multiplex PCR was the method, and the copy in TCRdb shows in-frame clones only, minus some. The table lists over 100,000 clones, roughly 43% of them singletons. This clone has more than one count but fewer than ten. Its target is unknown. Cell sorting via CD45RO/CCR7/CD25/CD127/CD95/CD27 was performed to obtain CD4+ naive, central memory, regulatory and stem cell-like memory cells. With 10 bases clipped from V and 4 bases from J, the junction kept 10 bases outside the gene matches. The germline CDR1 and CDR2 sequences are SNHLY and FYNNEI. The CDR3 sequence is 15 residues long.

The material sequenced was stem cell memory CD4+ T cells from blood. This receptor was taken from a woman aged 18 to 35 in good health. The chain uses TRBV2 and TRBJ2-6; 7 bases line up with TRBD2. For the CDR3, the DNA is TGTGCCACAAGGCACGGGGGGTCCGGGGCCAACGTCCTGACTTTC. Protein sequence: CATRHGGSGANVLTF.